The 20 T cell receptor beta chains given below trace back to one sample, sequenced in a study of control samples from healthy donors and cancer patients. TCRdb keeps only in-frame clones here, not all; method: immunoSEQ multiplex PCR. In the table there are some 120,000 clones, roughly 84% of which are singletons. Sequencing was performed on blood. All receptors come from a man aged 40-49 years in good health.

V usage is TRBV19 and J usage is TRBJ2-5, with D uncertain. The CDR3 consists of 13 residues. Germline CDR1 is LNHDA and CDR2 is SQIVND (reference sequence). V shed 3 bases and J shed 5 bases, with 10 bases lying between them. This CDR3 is CASSMDRAETQYF. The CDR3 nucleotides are TGTGCCAGTAGTATGGATCGAGCGGAGACCCAGTACTTC.

CDR3 DNA sequence: TGTGCCAGCAGCGAAAGAAGGAACACTGAAGCTTTCTTT. Translation: CASSERRNTEAFF. V gene TRBV12-3 or TRBV12-4 combines with J gene TRBJ1-1; D is uncertain. The CDR3 covers 13 residues. Trimming stripped 6 bases from V and 1 base from J, with 9 bases between.

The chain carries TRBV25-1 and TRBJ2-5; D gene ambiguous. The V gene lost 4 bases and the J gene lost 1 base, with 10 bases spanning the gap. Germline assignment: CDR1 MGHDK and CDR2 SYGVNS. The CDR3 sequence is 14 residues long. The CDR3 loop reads CASSGIGFQETQYF. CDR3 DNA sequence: TGTGCCAGCAGTGGCATAGGGTTCCAAGAGACCCAGTACTTC. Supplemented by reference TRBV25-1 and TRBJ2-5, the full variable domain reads EADIYQTPRYLVIGTGKKITLECSQTMGHDKMYWYQQDPGMELHLIHYSYGVNSTEKGDLSSESTVSRIRTEHFPLTLESARPSHTSQYLCASSGIGFQETQYFGPGTRLLVL.

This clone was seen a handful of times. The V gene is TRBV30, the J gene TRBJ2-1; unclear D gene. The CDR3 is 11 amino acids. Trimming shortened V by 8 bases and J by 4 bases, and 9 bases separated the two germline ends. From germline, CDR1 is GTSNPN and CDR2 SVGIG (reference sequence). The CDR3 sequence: CALHSYNEQFF. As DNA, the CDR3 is TGTGCCCTCCACAGTTACAATGAGCAGTTCTTC.

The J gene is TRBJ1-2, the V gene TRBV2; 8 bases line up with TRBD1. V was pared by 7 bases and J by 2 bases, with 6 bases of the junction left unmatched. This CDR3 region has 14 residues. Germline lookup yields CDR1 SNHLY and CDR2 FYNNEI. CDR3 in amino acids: CASTPGGFNYGYTF. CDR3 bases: TGTGCCAGCACCCCAGGGGGCTTCAACTATGGCTACACCTTC.

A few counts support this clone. CDR3 sequence reads: CASSHQGRKVYGYTF. CDR3 bases: TGCGCCAGCAGCCACCAGGGACGGAAGGTCTATGGCTACACCTTC. The chain joins TRBV4-1 to TRBJ1-2; maybe TRBD1 (5 bases). Germline-derived CDR1 and CDR2 are MGHRA and YSYEKL. Trimming shortened V by 3 bases and J by 4 bases, and 15 bases separated the two germline ends. The CDR3 contains 15 residues.

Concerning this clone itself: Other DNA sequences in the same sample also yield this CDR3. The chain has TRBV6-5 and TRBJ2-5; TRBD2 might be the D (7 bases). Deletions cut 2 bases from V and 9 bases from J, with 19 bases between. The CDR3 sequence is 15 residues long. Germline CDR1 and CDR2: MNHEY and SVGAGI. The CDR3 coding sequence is TGTGCCAGCAGTTACGGGCGGGGGCCTGAAGGGGCCCAGTACTTC. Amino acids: CASSYGRGPEGAQYF.

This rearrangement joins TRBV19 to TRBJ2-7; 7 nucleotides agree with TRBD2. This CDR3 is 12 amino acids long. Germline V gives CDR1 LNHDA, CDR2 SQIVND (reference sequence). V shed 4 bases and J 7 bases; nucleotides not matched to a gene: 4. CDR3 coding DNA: TGTGCCAGTAGTAGGTACGGGGGGGAGCAGTACTTC. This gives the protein CASSRYGGEQYF.

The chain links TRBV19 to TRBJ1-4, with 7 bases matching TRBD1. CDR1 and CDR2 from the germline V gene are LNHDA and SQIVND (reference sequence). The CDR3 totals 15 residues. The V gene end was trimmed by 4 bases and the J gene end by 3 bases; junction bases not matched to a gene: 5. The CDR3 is CASSNTGAANEKLFF. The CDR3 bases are TGTGCCAGTAGTAACACAGGGGCAGCTAATGAAAAACTGTTTTTT. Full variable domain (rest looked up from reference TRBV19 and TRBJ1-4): DGGITQSPKYLFRKEGQNVTLSCEQNLNHDAMYWYRQDPGQGLRLIYYSQIVNDFQKGDIAEGYSVSREKKESFPLTVTSAQKNPTAFYLCASSNTGAANEKLFFGSGTQLSVL.

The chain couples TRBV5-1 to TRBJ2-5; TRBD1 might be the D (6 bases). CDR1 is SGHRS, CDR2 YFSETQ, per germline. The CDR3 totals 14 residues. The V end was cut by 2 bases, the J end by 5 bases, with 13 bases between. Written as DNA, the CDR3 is TGCGCCAGCAGCTTCTCAGGGGAAGGTGAGACCCAGTACTTC. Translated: CASSFSGEGETQYF.

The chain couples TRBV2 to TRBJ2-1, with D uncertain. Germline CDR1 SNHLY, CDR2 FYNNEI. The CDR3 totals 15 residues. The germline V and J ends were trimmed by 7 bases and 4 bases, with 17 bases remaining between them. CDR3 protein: CASIKARPGYNEQFF. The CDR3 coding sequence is TGTGCCAGCATAAAAGCTAGGCCGGGTTACAATGAGCAGTTCTTC.

The CDR3 is CASSMTSGVISYNEQFF. The CDR3 region has the DNA TGTGCCAGTAGTATGACTAGCGGGGTAATCTCCTACAATGAGCAGTTCTTC. V is TRBV19 and J is TRBJ2-1, with TRBD2 matching over 11 bases. CDR1 is LNHDA and CDR2 is SQIVND in the germline V gene (reference sequence). Germline trimming cut 3 bases from V and 0 bases from J; bases unmatched to any gene: 4. The CDR3 contains 17 residues.

CDR3 protein: CASSDSTPGANVLTF. CDR3 nucleotide sequence: TGTGCCAGCAGTGACTCCACACCCGGGGCCAACGTCCTGACTTTC. This chain joins TRBV6-4 and TRBJ2-6; D gene unclear. The CDR3 contains 15 residues. Germline CDR1 reads MRHNA; CDR2 reads SNTAGT. V was pared by 0 bases and J by 4 bases, with 7 bases between.

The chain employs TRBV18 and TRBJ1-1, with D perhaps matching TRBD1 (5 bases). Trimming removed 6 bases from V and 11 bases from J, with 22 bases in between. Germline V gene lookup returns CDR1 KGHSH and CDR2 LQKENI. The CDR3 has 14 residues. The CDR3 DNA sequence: TGTGCCAGCTCGCCCGAAACCGGGGGAAATCGGGCTTTCTTT. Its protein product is CASSPETGGNRAFF.

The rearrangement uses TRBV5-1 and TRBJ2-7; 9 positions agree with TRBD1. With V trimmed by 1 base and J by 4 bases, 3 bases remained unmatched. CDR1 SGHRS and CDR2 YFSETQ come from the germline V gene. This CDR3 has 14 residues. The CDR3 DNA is TGCGCCAGCAGCTTGAGGACAGGGGATTACGAGCAGTACTTC. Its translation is CASSLRTGDYEQYF.

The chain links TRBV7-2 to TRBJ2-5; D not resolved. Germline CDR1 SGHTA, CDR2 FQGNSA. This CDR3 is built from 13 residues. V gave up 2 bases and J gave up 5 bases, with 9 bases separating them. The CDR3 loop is CASSLQAWETQYF. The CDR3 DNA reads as TGTGCCAGCAGCTTACAGGCGTGGGAGACCCAGTACTTC.

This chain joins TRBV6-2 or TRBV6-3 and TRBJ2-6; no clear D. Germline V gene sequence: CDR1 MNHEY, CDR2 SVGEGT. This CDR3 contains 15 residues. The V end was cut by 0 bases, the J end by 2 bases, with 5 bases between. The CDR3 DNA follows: TGTGCCAGCAGTTACTCGCCCCCTGGGGCCAACGTCCTGACTTTC. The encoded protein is CASSYSPPGANVLTF.

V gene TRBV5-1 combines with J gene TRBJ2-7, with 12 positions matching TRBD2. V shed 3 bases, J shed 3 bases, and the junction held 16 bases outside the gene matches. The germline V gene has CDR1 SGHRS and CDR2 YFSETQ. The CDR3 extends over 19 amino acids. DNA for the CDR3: TGCGCCAGCAGCTCCTCTAGCGGGGGGGCGTTATATAGTGTCTACGAGCAGTACTTC. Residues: CASSSSSGGALYSVYEQYF.

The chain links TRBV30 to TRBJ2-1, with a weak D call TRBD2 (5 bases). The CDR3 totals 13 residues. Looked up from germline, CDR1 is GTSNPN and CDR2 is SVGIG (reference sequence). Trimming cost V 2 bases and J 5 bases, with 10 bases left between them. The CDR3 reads CAWSSIGNNEQFF. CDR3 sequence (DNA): TGTGCCTGGAGTTCTATCGGGAACAATGAGCAGTTCTTC.

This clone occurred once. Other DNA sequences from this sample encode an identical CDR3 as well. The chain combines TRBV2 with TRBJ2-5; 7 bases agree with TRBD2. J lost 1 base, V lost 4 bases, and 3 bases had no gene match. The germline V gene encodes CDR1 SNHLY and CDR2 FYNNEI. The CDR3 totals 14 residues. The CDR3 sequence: CASSVGGGQETQYF. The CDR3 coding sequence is TGTGCCAGCAGTGTTGGGGGGGGCCAAGAGACCCAGTACTTC. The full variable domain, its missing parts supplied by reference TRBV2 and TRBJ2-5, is EPEVTQTPSHQVTQMGQEVILRCVPISNHLYFYWYRQILGQKVEFLVSFYNNEISEKSEIFDDQFSVERPDGSNFTLKIRSTKLEDSAMYFCASSVGGGQETQYFGPGTRLLVL.